This T cell receptor (beta chain) derives from a study of cytomegalovirus exposure and HLA in healthy donors. Between the trimmed V and J ends, which lost 5 bases and 1 base, there was a span of 20 bases. The germline V gene has CDR1 SGHVS and CDR2 FNYEAQ. The CDR3 spans 18 residues. Study outcomes and limitations: Immune exposure was documented only through CMV serostatus. Clonal expansion was found to be greater in HLA-associated TCR beta chains than in equally common others in a later analysis. In a later analysis, common viral pathogens appeared linked to several of the most significant clusters.

Primers: 60 Vbeta forward and 13 Jbeta reverse. Original data processing: The count from a later analysis was some 83 million unique TCR beta chains, some 10 million of them shared. TCRdb's copy holds only in-frame clones and misses some; the assay was immunoSEQ multiplex PCR. That table supplies the V and J calls and clone size; D and trimming were determined from the DNA. This sample has about 190,000 clones, with roughly 85% found just once. With regard to this clone: The antigen remains undetermined.

The receptor was isolated from a boy younger than 10 in good health and CMV-seronegative. The chain recombines TRBV7-6 with TRBJ2-2; D may be TRBD2 (5 bases). Sample: PBMCs. Written as DNA, the CDR3 is TGTGCCAGCAGCATTAGACGGGATTACCCCTTGAACACCGGGGAGCTGTTTTTT. Amino acids: CASSIRRDYPLNTGELFF.